This T cell receptor (beta chain) comes out of a study of blood T cell repertoires in COVID-19. Between the trimmed V and J ends, which lost 4 bases and 5 bases, there was a span of 8 bases. Germline V gene sequence: CDR1 SGHRS, CDR2 YFSETQ. The CDR3 runs 12 residues. Assay used: immunoSEQ multiplex PCR; TCRdb lists only in-frame clones, some missing. The sample lists 300,000 to 400,000 clones, 70% to 90% occurring once. Participants reported their clinical history, and cohort assignment relied on those reports. The V gene is TRBV5-1, the J gene TRBJ2-3, with D unclear. The source is a woman in her 30s with acute COVID-19. Sequencing was carried out using PBMCs or T cells enriched from blood (not recorded which). The DNA of the CDR3 is TGCGCCAGCAGCCAGGATCGAGATACGCAGTATTTT. Residues: CASSQDRDTQYF.